A selection of T cell receptor beta chains follows, all from one sample in a study of spatial heterogeneity in lung cancer. One entry per CDR3 protein results from TCRdb running MiXCR on the 5' RACE reads. The sample lists approximately 3,000 distinct CDR3 sequences; around 4.8% were seen once. The sample consisted of lung tumor tissue, taken at surgery. These receptor sequences come from a female donor with early-stage non-small cell lung cancer. Each CDR3 is given with its conserved first and last residue. The D gene is left open where the match is weak. The size field reads once, few, many or a size class.

size	D	length	J	V	DNA	CDR3
many	NA	14	TRBJ1-5	TRBV7-9	TGTGCCAGCAGCTTAGGTACACCTAATCAGCCCCAGCATTTT	CASSLGTPNQPQHF
medium-sized	TRBD1	15	TRBJ1-3	TRBV28	TGTGCCAGCACCAAGGGGACAGCGCCTGGAAACACCATATATTTT	CASTKGTAPGNTIYF
medium-sized	TRBD2	13	TRBJ2-1	TRBV10-3	TGTGCCACCTCCGGGACTAGCGGGGTTGAGCAGTTCTTC	CATSGTSGVEQFF
medium-sized	NA	15	TRBJ1-4	TRBV10-3	TGTGCCATCAGTGAGTCTGGTGGGTTTACTGAAAAACTGTTTTTT	CAISESGGFTEKLFF
medium-sized	NA	13	TRBJ2-6	TRBV12-3/TRBV12-4	TGTGCCAGCCAGGTCTCTGGGGCCAACGTCCTGACTTTC	CASQVSGANVLTF
once	NA	14	TRBJ1-4	TRBV5-1	TGCGCAAGAAGAATGAAAAAATTTAATGAAAAACTGTTTTTT	CARRMKKFNEKLFF
medium-sized	NA	17	TRBJ2-5	TRBV19	TGTGCCAGTAGTATAGGAGGGGGGAACCCAACGCAAGAGACCCAGTACTTC	CASSIGGGNPTQETQYF
medium-sized	TRBD1	16	TRBJ1-2	TRBV4-1	TGCGCCAGCAGCCAAGATCCTGGGACAGTCAACTATGGCTACACCTTC	CASSQDPGTVNYGYTF
medium-sized	NA	19	TRBJ2-6	TRBV4-2	TGTGCCAGCAGCCAAGATTCGATGTCCCCGTCCTCTGGGGCCAACGTCCTGACTTTC	CASSQDSMSPSSGANVLTF
many	NA	14	TRBJ2-1	TRBV20-1	TGCAGTGCTAGACGGGACCCCTTGAACAATGAGCAGTTCTTC	CSARRDPLNNEQFF
medium-sized	NA	14	TRBJ1-1	TRBV7-8	TGTGCCAGCAGCTTAGGGCCCAGGGACACTGAAGCTTTCTTT	CASSLGPRDTEAFF
many	NA	14	TRBJ1-1	TRBV15	TGTGCCACCAGCAGAGAGCAATACAGGCTCGCGGCTTTCTTT	CATSREQYRLAAFF